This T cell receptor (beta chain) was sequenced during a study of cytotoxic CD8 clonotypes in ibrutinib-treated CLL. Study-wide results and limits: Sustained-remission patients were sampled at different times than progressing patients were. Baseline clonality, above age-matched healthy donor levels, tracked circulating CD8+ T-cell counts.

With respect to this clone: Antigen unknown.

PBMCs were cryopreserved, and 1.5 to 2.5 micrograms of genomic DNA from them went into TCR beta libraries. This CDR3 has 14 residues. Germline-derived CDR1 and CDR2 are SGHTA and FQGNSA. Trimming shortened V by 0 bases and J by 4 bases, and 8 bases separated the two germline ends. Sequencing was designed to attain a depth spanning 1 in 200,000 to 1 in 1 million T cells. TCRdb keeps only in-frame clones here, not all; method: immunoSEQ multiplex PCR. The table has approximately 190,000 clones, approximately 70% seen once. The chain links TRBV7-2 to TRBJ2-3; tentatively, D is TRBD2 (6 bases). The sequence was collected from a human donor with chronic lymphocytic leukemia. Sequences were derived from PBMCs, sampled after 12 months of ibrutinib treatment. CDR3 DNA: TGTGCCAGCAGCTTAGCCGGGACTCCAGATACGCAGTATTTT. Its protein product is CASSLAGTPDTQYF.